The T cell receptor beta chain under discussion was sequenced for a study of T cell repertoires in ileal Crohn's disease. Study overall: Patients had a median approximately 8-year disease duration, and around 35% were active smokers. About 490 nanograms of biopsy DNA per sample underwent TCRB immunosequencing. Whole-study results and caveats: Compared with non-smokers, active smokers at surgery showed more clonal expansions. Compared with CD4 T cells, sorted CD8 cells carried more expanded clones.

The sample holds one count of this clone. Its antigen is unknown. Sequencing was performed with immunoSEQ multiplex PCR; in TCRdb, only in-frame clones are kept and a portion is missing. The table lists 13,000 or so clones, 70% to 80% of them singletons. Time point reported: inflamed ileum from the surgical specimen. The sequence derives from an adult with Crohn's disease. The sample taken for sequencing was ileal tissue.

The CDR3 nucleotides read TGTGCCAGCAGTCCGGGGACAGGGGCTCAGCCCCAGCATTTT. Translation: CASSPGTGAQPQHF. The chain recombines TRBV28 with TRBJ1-5; 10 bases map to TRBD1. The ends lost 5 bases at V and 6 bases at J; junction bases unmatched: 4. CDR3 length: 14 residues. Looked up from germline, CDR1 is MDHEN and CDR2 is SYDVKM. The whole variable domain, filled in from reference TRBV28 and TRBJ1-5, reads DVKVTQSSRYLVKRTGEKVFLECVQDMDHENMFWYRQDPGLGLRLIYFSYDVKMKEKGDIPEGYSVSREKKERFSLILESASTNQTSMYLCASSPGTGAQPQHFGDGTRLSIL.